Sequencing of this TCR beta chain was carried out in a study of quantifying T cell responses using KT2 cells. Study context: TCR alpha and beta constant-region primers primed reverse transcription of RNA.

The cDNA 3' end received a ligated oligonucleotide with a UMI. An equimolar mix of RC1.1 and RC1.2 primed the beta chain across TRBC1 and TRBC2. TCRdb reprocessed the UMI-ligation and nested PCR reads with MiXCR, giving one entry per CDR3 protein. In the table there are some 34,000 distinct CDR3 sequences, under 13% of which are singletons. KT2, a clone with a known TCR, was spiked into unfractionated PBMC. This clonotype occurred many times. This CDR3 region has 13 residues. Germline V lookup: CDR1 SGHTA, CDR2 FQGNSA. Trimming took 5 bases from V and 6 from J, leaving 11 bases between them. Material: PBMCs spiked with cells of the T cell clone KT2. This TCR was recovered from a human donor. The chain joins TRBV7-2 to TRBJ2-4; D is perhaps TRBD2 (6 bases). CDR3 bases: TGTGCCAGCAGCGCCCGACTAGTAAACATTCAGTACTTC. It encodes CASSARLVNIQYF. Filled out from reference TRBV7-2 and TRBJ2-4, the complete variable domain reads GAGVSQSPSNKVTEKGKDVELRCDPISGHTALYWYRQSLGQGLEFLIYFQGNSAPDKSGLPSDRFSAERTGGSVSTLTIQRTQQEDSAVYLCASSARLVNIQYFGAGTRLSVL.